A single sample is the source of the 22 T cell receptor beta chains below, sequenced in a study of blood T cell repertoires in COVID-19 (dated by TCRdb to about 2020). The library was generated by the immunoSEQ multiplex PCR assay. TCRdb re-hosts the immuneACCESS table, in-frame sequences only. Its copies lack some clones; in the studies checked, an unresolved V gene accounts for under half of them, and the cause for the rest is not known. In all, the sample holds about 120,000 clones, and roughly 84% of those were seen once. The ten largest clones add up to around 4% of the sample. Sequenced: peripheral blood. The receptors here all came from a man aged 55 to 70 with acute or convalescent COVID-19.

The gene calls are TRBV3-1 (or the pseudogene TRBV3-2) and TRBJ2-2, with 11 bases matching TRBD1. The junction had 1 base not matched to a gene; V was cut back by 4 bases and J by 6 bases. Germline CDR1 LGHDT, CDR2 YNNKEL (reference sequence). CDR3 length: 14 amino acids. CDR3 in DNA: TGTGCCAGCAGCCCGGGACAGGGGGCCGGGGAGCTGTTTTTT. This translates into CASSPGQGAGELFF.

This clone was seen only once. The sample has other DNA sequences that encode this CDR3 too. The V and J genes are TRBV7-9 and TRBJ2-5; 10 nucleotides align to TRBD1. Germline-derived CDR1 and CDR2 are SEHNR and FQNEAQ (reference sequence). The CDR3 contains 14 residues. V was clipped by 4 bases and J by 3 bases; unmatched bases: 2. As DNA, the CDR3 is TGTGCCAGCAGCTCAGGGACAGGGGAAGAGACCCAGTACTTC. The encoded protein is CASSSGTGEETQYF.

The rearrangement uses TRBV6-1 and TRBJ2-1; weak D call: TRBD2 (5 bases). The ends were cut back, 0 bases at V and 7 bases at J, with 7 bases in the middle. The germline V gene has CDR1 MNHNS and CDR2 SASEGT. The CDR3 sequence is 13 residues long. DNA for the CDR3: TGTGCCAGCAGTGAAGCCCGGGATAATGAGCAGTTCTTC. Its protein product is CASSEARDNEQFF.

This chain joins TRBV6-5 and TRBJ2-1; possible D gene TRBD2, 7 bases. Trimming left V 8 bases short and J 9 bases short, with 17 bases between. The CDR3 has 13 amino acids. Germline V gives CDR1 MNHEY, CDR2 SVGAGI. The chain's CDR3 is CASGLGGGGEQFF. CDR3 DNA sequence: TGTGCCAGCGGCTTAGGGGGGGGAGGTGAGCAGTTCTTC.

The chain recombines TRBV6-5 with TRBJ1-5; no definite D call. CDR3 length: 12 residues. Germline CDR1 is MNHEY and CDR2 is SVGAGI. The V gene lost 9 bases and the J gene lost 3 bases, with 9 bases spanning the gap. The chain's CDR3 is CASNQDNQPQHF. CDR3 DNA: TGTGCCAGTAATCAGGACAATCAGCCCCAGCATTTT.

V usage is TRBV28 and J usage is TRBJ2-6; 13 bases match TRBD2. The junction had 4 bases not matched to a gene; V was cut back by 1 base and J by 4 bases. Germline V gene data show CDR1 as MDHEN and CDR2 as SYDVKM. CDR3 length: 18 residues. The CDR3 DNA is TGTGCCAGCAGTTTATCTGGACTAGCGGGAGTCGGGGCCAACGTCCTGACTTTC. Amino acid sequence: CASSLSGLAGVGANVLTF.

The chain is built from TRBV27 and TRBJ1-6; 8 bases map to TRBD1. V was clipped by 11 bases and J by 4 bases; unmatched bases: 16. This CDR3 has 17 residues. The germline gives CDR1 MNHEY, CDR2 SMNVEV (reference sequence). CDR3 sequence (DNA): TGTGCCTTCCGGACAGGGCCGACCGACGGGTATAATTCACCCCTCCACTTT. Protein: CAFRTGPTDGYNSPLHF.

V and J are TRBV6-5 and TRBJ1-5; D is unclear. V lost 10 bases, J lost 3 bases, and 13 bases lay in between. This CDR3 is 13 amino acids long. Germline V gene sequence: CDR1 MNHEY, CDR2 SVGAGI. The CDR3 bases are TGTGCCACCTCTAGTAGAGACAATCAGCCCCAGCATTTT. It translates to CATSSRDNQPQHF.

CDR3 region: CASVKGLKDGYTF. In nucleotides, the CDR3 is TGTGCCAGTGTGAAGGGGCTGAAGGATGGCTACACCTTC. The genes are TRBV19 and TRBJ1-2, with D maybe TRBD1 (5 bases). V was trimmed by 8 bases and J by 6 bases, leaving 16 bases between them. Germline V gene lookup returns CDR1 LNHDA and CDR2 SQIVND (reference sequence). The CDR3 covers 13 residues.

This chain uses TRBV19 with TRBJ2-3, with 9 bases lining up with TRBD2. The CDR3 spans 18 residues. The J segment lost 4 bases and the V segment lost 5 bases, leaving 16 bases of the junction unmatched. Germline lookup yields CDR1 LNHDA and CDR2 SQIVND (reference sequence). CDR3 residues: CASSARRREGLRADTQYF. In nucleotides, the CDR3 is TGTGCCAGTAGTGCGCGGAGGCGGGAGGGCCTTAGGGCAGATACGCAGTATTTT.

The chain has TRBV7-6 and TRBJ2-7; TRBD1 is a possible D gene (6 bases). CDR1 is SGHVS, CDR2 FNYEAQ, per germline. Trimming took off 5 bases at V and 1 base at J, with 18 bases between the two ends. The CDR3 contains 16 residues. The CDR3 region has the DNA TGTGCCAGCAGCGGGGGCCTCACACAGGAATCCTACGAGCAGTACTTC. Translated, it gives CASSGGLTQESYEQYF.

The chain couples TRBV6-5 to TRBJ2-5; 9 bases are shared with TRBD1. The CDR3 is made up of 15 amino acids. J gave up 3 bases and V 6 bases, and 8 bases lay outside the gene matches. From germline, CDR1 is MNHEY and CDR2 SVGAGI. The CDR3 coding sequence is TGTGCCAGCAGCCCCTGGGGACAGGGAAAAGAGACCCAGTACTTC. Its translation is CASSPWGQGKETQYF.

The genes are TRBV18 and TRBJ1-3; the match to TRBD1 covers 7 bases. Trimming cost V 1 base and J 0 bases; bases outside gene matches: 6. The CDR3 spans 17 residues. Germline-derived CDR1 and CDR2 are KGHSH and LQKENI. CDR3 sequence: CASSPQGGPLSGNTIYF. The CDR3 bases are TGTGCCAGCTCACCACAAGGGGGCCCCCTCTCTGGAAACACCATATATTTT.

J is TRBJ2-3 and V is TRBV2, with D perhaps matching TRBD2 (5 bases). The germline V gene encodes CDR1 SNHLY and CDR2 FYNNEI. This CDR3 spans 14 amino acids. Between the trimmed V and J ends, which lost 11 bases and 3 bases, there was a span of 18 bases. The CDR3 region is CALIMTGGTDTQYF. The DNA for the CDR3 is TGTGCCCTAATCATGACCGGAGGTACAGATACGCAGTATTTT.

This clone was seen just once. V usage is TRBV29-1 and J usage is TRBJ2-5, with 7 bases fitting TRBD2. CDR1 SQVTM and CDR2 ANQGSEA come from the germline V gene. The CDR3 runs to 12 residues. The ends lost 3 bases at V and 5 bases at J; junction bases unmatched: 3. Here the CDR3 reads CSVDREGETQYF. CDR3 nucleotide sequence: TGCAGCGTTGATAGGGAGGGGGAGACCCAGTACTTC.

The chain couples TRBV7-9 to TRBJ2-7; 7 bases agree with TRBD1. The CDR3 sequence is 16 residues long. Trimming at V came to 2 bases and at J to 4 bases, leaving 11 bases not matched to a gene. CDR1 is SEHNR, CDR2 FQNEAQ, per germline (reference sequence). CDR3 nucleotide sequence: TGTGCCAGCAGCTTAACCCCGCCAGGGGGAACGTACGAGCAGTACTTC. Its protein is CASSLTPPGGTYEQYF.

V is TRBV7-3 and J is TRBJ1-5, with D hard to call. Between the trimmed V and J ends, which lost 0 bases and 2 bases, there was a span of 11 bases. Germline values: CDR1 SGHTA, CDR2 FQGTGA. The CDR3 length is 16 residues. In nucleotides, the CDR3 is TGTGCCAGCAGCTTAACCATCCGGGGTTGCAATCAGCCCCAGCATTTT. It codes for CASSLTIRGCNQPQHF.

The chain employs TRBV7-2 and TRBJ1-6, with 8 bases fitting TRBD1. With 5 bases clipped from V and 9 bases from J, the junction kept 6 bases outside the gene matches. Germline V gene sequence: CDR1 SGHTA, CDR2 FQGNSA. The CDR3 runs to 14 residues. In DNA form, the CDR3 reads TGTGCCAGCAGCCGGACAGGGATGAGTTCACCCCTCCACTTT. Translated: CASSRTGMSSPLHF.

The V and J genes are TRBV6-5 and TRBJ2-7; the D gene is possibly TRBD2 (6 bases). In germline, CDR1 is MNHEY, CDR2 SVGAGI. The CDR3 spans 14 residues. The ends were cut back, 7 bases at V and 3 bases at J, with 16 bases in the middle. The DNA for the CDR3 is TGTGCCAGCACCCCGGGACTCATATACTACGAGCAGTACTTC. It is translated as CASTPGLIYYEQYF.

The rearrangement links TRBV4-3 to TRBJ2-1; D is possibly TRBD2 (6 bases). This CDR3 region has 15 residues. The germline V and J ends were trimmed by 4 bases and 2 bases, with 12 bases remaining between them. The germline gives CDR1 LGHNA, CDR2 YSLEER. Written as DNA, the CDR3 is TGCGCCAGCAGCCTCGATTGGGGGGCCTACAATGAGCAGTTCTTC. This translates into CASSLDWGAYNEQFF.

The chain employs TRBV4-2 and TRBJ1-1; D gene ambiguous. V lost 3 bases and J 5 bases, leaving 10 bases between the germline ends. The CDR3 contains 13 residues. The germline CDR1 and CDR2 sequences are LGHNA and YNFKEQ. CDR3 in DNA: TGTGCCAGCAGCCAGGCTGACTTGACTGAAGCTTTCTTT. Translated: CASSQADLTEAFF.

The rearrangement joins TRBV7-2 to TRBJ2-2; D perhaps matches TRBD2 (5 bases). The CDR3 is 15 residues long. Germline CDR1 and CDR2: SGHTA and FQGNSA. V was cut by 0 bases and J by 7 bases, with 12 bases left in between. CDR3 DNA: TGTGCCAGCAGCTTAGCGGTCCTAGCCGGCGGGGAGCTGTTTTTT. Translating it yields CASSLAVLAGGELFF.